This T cell receptor (beta chain) was identified in a study of response to subunit inactivated influenza vaccine. CDR1 is KGHDR, CDR2 SFDVKD, per germline. This CDR3 region has 19 residues. J was trimmed by 2 bases and V by 2 bases; bases with no gene match: 6. TCRdb fed the RT-PCR reads into MiXCR, producing one record per CDR3 protein. This sample yields hundreds of thousands of distinct CDR3 sequences, of which about 18% are seen a single time; 9.5% to 13% belongs to the top ten. This clonotype was counted only a few times. The sample was PBMCs from blood, taken around 5 days after vaccination. The rearrangement uses TRBV24-1 and TRBJ2-1; TRBD2 agrees at 15 bases. The receptor was derived from a man between 45 and 60 years old who received an inactivated influenza vaccine. The CDR3 region is CATSDSGLAGGWTYNEQFF. In DNA form, the CDR3 reads TGTGCCACCAGTGATTCCGGACTAGCGGGAGGGTGGACCTACAATGAGCAGTTCTTC.